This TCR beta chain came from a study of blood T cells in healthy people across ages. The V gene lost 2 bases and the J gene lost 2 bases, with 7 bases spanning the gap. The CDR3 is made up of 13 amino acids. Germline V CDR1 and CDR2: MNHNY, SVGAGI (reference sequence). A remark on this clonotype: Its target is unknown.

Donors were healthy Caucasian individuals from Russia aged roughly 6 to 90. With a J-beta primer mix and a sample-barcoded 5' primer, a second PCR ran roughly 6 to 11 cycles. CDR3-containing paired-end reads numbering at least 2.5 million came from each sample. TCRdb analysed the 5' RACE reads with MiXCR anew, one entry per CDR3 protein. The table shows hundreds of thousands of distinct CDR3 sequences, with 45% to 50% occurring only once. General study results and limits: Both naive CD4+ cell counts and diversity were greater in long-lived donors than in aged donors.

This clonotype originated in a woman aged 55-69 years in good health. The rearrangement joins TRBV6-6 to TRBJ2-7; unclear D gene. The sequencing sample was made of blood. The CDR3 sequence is CASSYAQTYEQYF. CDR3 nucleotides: TGTGCCAGCAGTTACGCCCAGACCTACGAGCAGTACTTC.